These 18 T cell receptor beta chains were sequenced from one sample in a study of identical twins. MiXCR, applied by TCRdb to the 5' RACE reads, yields one record per CDR3 protein. The sample has about 790,000 distinct CDR3 sequences, around a sixth seen once; the top ten hold under 15%. The same sample was also used in a study of T cells expressing NK-cell markers.

Material for sequencing was PBMCs. These receptor sequences come from a woman between 18 and 29 years old in good health.

The chain couples TRBV2 to TRBJ1-1, with TRBD1 identical over 7 bases. The CDR3 contains 15 residues. V was pared by 4 bases and J by 5 bases, with 10 bases of the junction left unmatched. The germline CDR1 and CDR2 sequences are SNHLY and FYNNEI. CDR3 nucleotide sequence: TGTGCCAGCAGTGCTTTCCCCACAGGGGAGACTGAAGCTTTCTTT. Its translation: CASSAFPTGETEAFF.

This chain uses TRBV29-1 with TRBJ2-5, with unresolved D. The CDR3 covers 12 residues. From germline, CDR1 is SQVTM and CDR2 ANQGSEA. V lost 7 bases to trimming and J lost 1 base, with 10 bases between them. CDR3 sequence (DNA): TGCAGCGCCGAAAGGGCCCAAGAGACCCAGTACTTC. Amino acids: CSAERAQETQYF.

The chain combines TRBV27 with TRBJ2-5; D is perhaps TRBD2 (5 bases). Looked up from germline, CDR1 is MNHEY and CDR2 is SMNVEV (reference sequence). Trimming cost V 6 bases and J 0 bases, with 8 bases left between them. This CDR3 has 13 amino acids. Here the CDR3 DNA reads TGTGCCAGCAGCCAGCGGTACCAAGAGACCCAGTACTTC. This gives the protein CASSQRYQETQYF.

This clonotype was seen more than once but under ten times. The gene calls are TRBV7-9 and TRBJ2-3; no clear D. This CDR3 is built from 15 residues. V was pared by 3 bases and J by 1 base, with 11 bases between. Germline loops: CDR1 SEHNR, CDR2 FQNEAQ (reference sequence). CDR3 residues: CASSFGTARTDTQYF. The CDR3 DNA follows: TGTGCCAGCAGCTTCGGAACAGCTCGCACAGATACGCAGTATTTT.

The chain couples TRBV5-1 to TRBJ1-5, with TRBD1 as a possible D gene (6 bases). The V end was cut by 4 bases, the J end by 3 bases, with 11 bases between. CDR1 is SGHRS and CDR2 is YFSETQ in the germline V gene. There are 14 residues in the CDR3. This chain's CDR3 is CASSRWGPNQPQHF. Here the CDR3 DNA reads TGCGCCAGCAGCCGCTGGGGGCCCAATCAGCCCCAGCATTTT. The full variable domain, completed using reference TRBV5-1 and TRBJ1-5, is KAGVTQTPRYLIKTRGQQVTLSCSPISGHRSVSWYQQTPGQGLQFLFEYFSETQRNKGNFPGRFSGRQFSNSRSEMNVSTLELGDSALYLCASSRWGPNQPQHFGDGTRLSIL.

This chain's CDR3 is CASSLRAVMNTGELFF. Here the CDR3 DNA reads TGTGCCAGCAGCTTAAGGGCAGTTATGAACACCGGGGAGCTGTTTTTT. The chain carries TRBV7-3 and TRBJ2-2; D gene ambiguous. The V gene lost 1 base and the J gene lost 1 base, with 10 bases spanning the gap. CDR3 length: 16 residues. CDR1 SGHTA and CDR2 FQGTGA come from the germline V gene.

The J gene is TRBJ2-7, the V gene TRBV5-1; D gene uncertain. The CDR3 is 13 amino acids. Germline V CDR1 and CDR2: SGHRS, YFSETQ. Trimming stripped 0 bases from V and 5 bases from J, with 9 bases between. As DNA, the CDR3 is TGCGCCAGCAGCTTGGAGGGTGCCCACGAGCAGTACTTC. Translating it yields CASSLEGAHEQYF. The full variable domain, in which reference TRBV5-1 and TRBJ2-7 provide the parts outside the CDR3, is KAGVTQTPRYLIKTRGQQVTLSCSPISGHRSVSWYQQTPGQGLQFLFEYFSETQRNKGNFPGRFSGRQFSNSRSEMNVSTLELGDSALYLCASSLEGAHEQYFGPGTRLTVT.

The chain has TRBV7-9 and TRBJ1-2, with D possibly being TRBD1 (6 bases). With 0 bases removed from V and 8 bases from J, the gap between germline ends came to 19 bases. Per the germline V gene, CDR1 is SEHNR and CDR2 is FQNEAQ (reference sequence). This CDR3 region has 16 residues. CDR3 DNA: TGTGCCAGCAGCTTAGCCTCCTCCGGGGGCTTGCTGGGCTACACCTTC. Encoded protein: CASSLASSGGLLGYTF.

The rearrangement links TRBV4-3 to TRBJ2-1, with D possibly being TRBD2 (6 bases). CDR3 size: 14 residues. In germline, CDR1 is LGHNA, CDR2 YSLEER. Trimming stripped 0 bases from V and 9 bases from J, with 12 bases between. CDR3 loop: CASSQEARRGEQFF. DNA for the CDR3: TGCGCCAGCAGCCAAGAGGCGAGGAGGGGTGAGCAGTTCTTC.

A few counts support this clonotype. The V call is TRBV7-9, the J call TRBJ1-1; D not certain. The V end was cut by 1 base, the J end by 3 bases, with 9 bases between. The CDR3 is made up of 14 amino acids. Germline values: CDR1 SEHNR, CDR2 FQNEAQ (reference sequence). The CDR3 DNA follows: TGTGCCAGCAGCTTAGTCGGAACCCACACTGAAGCTTTCTTT. It is translated as CASSLVGTHTEAFF.

Points on this clonotype: A much bigger clone sits one base away, suggesting this may be a read error. The CDR3 protein is CSATDRGSEQYF. CDR3 DNA: TGCAGTGCTACGGACAGGGGCTCCGAGCAGTACTTC. This chain links TRBV20-1 with TRBJ2-7; the match to TRBD1 covers 9 bases. V lost 4 bases to trimming and J lost 6 bases; unmatched junction nucleotides: 4. The CDR3 contains 12 residues. CDR1 and CDR2 from the germline V gene are DFQATT and SNEGSKA (reference sequence).

The V and J genes are TRBV20-1 and TRBJ2-2; tentative D call: TRBD2 (5 bases). CDR1 and CDR2 from the germline V gene are DFQATT and SNEGSKA (reference sequence). Trimming left V 5 bases short and J 9 bases short, with 10 bases between. The CDR3 has 11 residues. The CDR3 DNA reads TGCAGTGCTCGGGGTGGCCGGGAGCTGTTTTTT. Its translation: CSARGGRELFF.

The chain combines TRBV20-1 with TRBJ2-1; TRBD1 is a possible D gene (6 bases). The CDR3 loop spans 11 amino acids. The germline V gene has CDR1 DFQATT and CDR2 SNEGSKA (reference sequence). The V and J ends lost 2 bases and 10 bases respectively, with 9 bases between them. CDR3 sequence reads: CSARQGWEQFF. The CDR3 DNA reads as TGCAGTGCTAGACAGGGGTGGGAGCAGTTCTTC.

This chain joins TRBV20-1 and TRBJ2-7; 14 bases are a match to TRBD2. The germline V gene encodes CDR1 DFQATT and CDR2 SNEGSKA (reference sequence). The CDR3 covers 16 residues. V gave up 5 bases and J gave up 4 bases; unmatched junction bases: 10. For the CDR3, the DNA is TGCAGTGCTCCGGCCGGGACTAGCGGGAGTTGGTACGAGCAGTACTTC. Residues: CSAPAGTSGSWYEQYF.

In this sample, this clonotype turned up a few times. The rearrangement uses TRBV20-1 and TRBJ1-2, with D possibly being TRBD1 (5 bases). Germline values: CDR1 DFQATT, CDR2 SNEGSKA (reference sequence). This CDR3 has 13 amino acids. V was pared by 3 bases and J by 7 bases, with 15 bases between. CDR3 in amino acids: CSASRAGGGGYTF. The CDR3 DNA follows: TGCAGTGCTAGTCGGGCTGGGGGTGGTGGCTACACCTTC.

The V and J genes are TRBV28 and TRBJ1-1; D is unclear. The CDR3 spans 12 residues. Germline CDR1 reads MDHEN; CDR2 reads SYDVKM. With 1 base removed from V and 6 bases from J, the gap between germline ends came to 6 bases. The CDR3 is CASSLYLSEAFF. In DNA form, the CDR3 reads TGTGCCAGCAGTTTATATCTCTCTGAAGCTTTCTTT.

This clonotype was counted a few times. This sequence joins TRBV11-2 and TRBJ2-3, with D tentatively TRBD2 (5 bases). CDR1 and CDR2 from the germline V gene are SGHAT and FQNNGV. The CDR3 length is 15 residues. The V end lost 2 bases, the J end lost 1 base, and 10 bases lay between the germline ends. Written as DNA, the CDR3 is TGTGCCAGCAGCTTACGGGAAGTCGGCACAGATACGCAGTATTTT. Protein sequence: CASSLREVGTDTQYF.

This clonotype was detected a few times. The V call is TRBV6-1, the J call TRBJ1-4; 7 positions agree with TRBD1. V trimming: 6 bases; J trimming: 0 bases; junction bases outside the gene matches: 4. The CDR3 contains 15 residues. Germline assignment: CDR1 MNHNS and CDR2 SASEGT. CDR3 bases: TGTGCCAGCAGACAGGGGAGTGCAACTAATGAAAAACTGTTTTTT. Protein product: CASRQGSATNEKLFF.